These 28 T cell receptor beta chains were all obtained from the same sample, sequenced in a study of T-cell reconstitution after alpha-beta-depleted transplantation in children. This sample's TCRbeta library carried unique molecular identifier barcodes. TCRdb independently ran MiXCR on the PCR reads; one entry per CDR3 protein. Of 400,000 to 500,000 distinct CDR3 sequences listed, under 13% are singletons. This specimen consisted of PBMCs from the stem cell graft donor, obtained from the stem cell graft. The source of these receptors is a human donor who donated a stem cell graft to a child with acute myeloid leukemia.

The CDR3 nucleotides are TGCAGCGTACCGACTGCAGGCCAAGAGACCCAGTACTTC. Translation gives CSVPTAGQETQYF. The chain uses TRBV29-1 and TRBJ2-5; D unclear. V shed 6 bases and J shed 1 base, with 12 bases lying between them. The germline CDR1 and CDR2 sequences are SQVTM and ANQGSEA. The CDR3 runs 13 residues.

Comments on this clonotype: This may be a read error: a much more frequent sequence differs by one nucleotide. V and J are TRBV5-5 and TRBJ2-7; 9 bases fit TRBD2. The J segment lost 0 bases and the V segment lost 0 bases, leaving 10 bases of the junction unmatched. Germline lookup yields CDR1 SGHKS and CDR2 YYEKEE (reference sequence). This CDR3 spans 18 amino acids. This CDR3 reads CASSLGQPGLASSYEQYF. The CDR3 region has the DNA TGTGCCAGCAGCTTGGGGCAACCGGGACTAGCTTCCTCCTACGAGCAGTACTTC.

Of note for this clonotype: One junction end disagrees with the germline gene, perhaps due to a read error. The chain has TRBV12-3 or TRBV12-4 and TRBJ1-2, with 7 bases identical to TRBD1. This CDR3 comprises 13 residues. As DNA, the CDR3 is TGTGCCAGCAGCTACCGACAGGGTGATGGCGACACCTTC. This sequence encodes CASSYRQGDGDTF.

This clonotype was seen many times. The CDR3 spells CSARDGLAGPYEQYF. The DNA for the CDR3 is TGCAGTGCTAGAGATGGCCTAGCGGGCCCCTACGAGCAGTACTTC. The rearrangement joins TRBV20-1 to TRBJ2-7, with TRBD2 identical over 8 bases. This CDR3 is built from 15 residues. CDR1 DFQATT and CDR2 SNEGSKA come from the germline V gene (reference sequence). V was clipped by 0 bases and J by 2 bases; unmatched bases: 6.

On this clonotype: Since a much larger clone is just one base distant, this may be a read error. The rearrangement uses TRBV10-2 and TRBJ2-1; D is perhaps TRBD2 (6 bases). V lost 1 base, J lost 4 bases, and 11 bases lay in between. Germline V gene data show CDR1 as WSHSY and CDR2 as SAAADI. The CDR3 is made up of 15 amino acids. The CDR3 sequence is CASSEYGTGYNEQFF. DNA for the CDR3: TGCGCCAGCAGTGAGTATGGGACTGGTTACAATGAGCAGTTCTTC.

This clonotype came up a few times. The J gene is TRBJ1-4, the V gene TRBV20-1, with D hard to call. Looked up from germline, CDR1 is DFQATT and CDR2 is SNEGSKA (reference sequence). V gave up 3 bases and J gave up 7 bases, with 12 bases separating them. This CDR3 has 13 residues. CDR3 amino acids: CSAREDGFEKLFF. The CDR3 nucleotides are TGCAGTGCTAGGGAGGACGGATTTGAAAAACTGTTTTTT.

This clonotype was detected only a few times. The CDR3 spells CSLRPGQFDQETQYF. CDR3 DNA sequence: TGCAGTCTTCGCCCCGGACAGTTTGACCAAGAGACCCAGTACTTC. The V gene is TRBV20-1, the J gene TRBJ2-5; TRBD1 is a possible D gene (6 bases). The CDR3 has 15 amino acids. Per germline, CDR1 DFQATT and CDR2 SNEGSKA (reference sequence). V was shortened by 8 bases and J by 0 bases, with 19 bases between the two germline ends.

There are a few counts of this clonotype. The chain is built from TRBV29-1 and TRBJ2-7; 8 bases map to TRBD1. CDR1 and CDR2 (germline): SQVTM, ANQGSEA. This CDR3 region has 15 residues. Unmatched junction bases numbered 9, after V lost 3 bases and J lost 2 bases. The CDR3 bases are TGCAGCGTTGAGGGACAGGAAAGACTAGCCTACGAGCAGTACGTC. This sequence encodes CSVEGQERLAYEQYV.

As DNA, the CDR3 is TGCAGCGTTTCCGGGGGGACGGGGGAGCAGTACTTC. Protein: CSVSGGTGEQYF. The chain combines TRBV29-1 with TRBJ2-7; 7 nucleotides match TRBD2. The CDR3 is 12 amino acids. Germline lookup yields CDR1 SQVTM and CDR2 ANQGSEA. The V gene end was trimmed by 5 bases and the J gene end by 7 bases; junction bases not matched to a gene: 8.

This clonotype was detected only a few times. The CDR3 is CASSETRSPGTPITDTQYF. The DNA for the CDR3 is TGCGCCAGCAGCGAAACCCGATCCCCCGGGACTCCAATCACAGATACGCAGTATTTT. This chain joins TRBV4-3 and TRBJ2-3; maybe TRBD2 (6 bases). Trimming removed 5 bases at V and 2 bases at J, with 26 bases between. Per germline, CDR1 LGHNA and CDR2 YSLEER. The CDR3 is made up of 19 amino acids.

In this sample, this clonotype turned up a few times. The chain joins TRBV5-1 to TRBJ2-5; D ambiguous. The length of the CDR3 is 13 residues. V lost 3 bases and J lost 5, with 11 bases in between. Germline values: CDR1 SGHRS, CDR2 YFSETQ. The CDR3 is CASSWWDGETQYF. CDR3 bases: TGCGCCAGCAGCTGGTGGGATGGCGAGACCCAGTACTTC.

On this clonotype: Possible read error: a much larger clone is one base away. CDR3 nucleotide sequence: TGTGCCTCCCAGGGCCGGGATGGCGCGAACATCGGGGAGCTGTTTTTT. Its translation: CASQGRDGANIGELFF. The V and J genes are TRBV10-3 and TRBJ2-2; D tentatively fits TRBD1 or TRBD2 (5 bases each). The CDR3 contains 16 residues. The V gene's germline CDR1 is ENHRY and CDR2 SYGVKD.

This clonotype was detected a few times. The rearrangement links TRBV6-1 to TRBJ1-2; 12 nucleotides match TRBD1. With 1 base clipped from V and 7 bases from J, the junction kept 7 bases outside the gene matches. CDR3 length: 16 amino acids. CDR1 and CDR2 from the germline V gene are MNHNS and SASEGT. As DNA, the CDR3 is TGTGCCAGCAGTGAAGAGGGACAGGGGGCGAGACGTGGCTACACCTTC. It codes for CASSEEGQGARRGYTF.

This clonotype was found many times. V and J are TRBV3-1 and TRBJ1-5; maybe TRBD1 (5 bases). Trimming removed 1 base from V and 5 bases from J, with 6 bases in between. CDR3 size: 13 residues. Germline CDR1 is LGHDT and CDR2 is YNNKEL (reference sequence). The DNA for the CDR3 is TGTGCCAGCAGCCAAGGGGGCGATCAGCCCCAGCATTTT. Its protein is CASSQGGDQPQHF.

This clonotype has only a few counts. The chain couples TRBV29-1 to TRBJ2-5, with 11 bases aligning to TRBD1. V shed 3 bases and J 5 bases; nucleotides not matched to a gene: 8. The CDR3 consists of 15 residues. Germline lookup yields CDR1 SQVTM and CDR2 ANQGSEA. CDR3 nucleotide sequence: TGCAGCGTTGATGATTGGACAGGGGGCCTCGAGACCCAGTACTTC. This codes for CSVDDWTGGLETQYF. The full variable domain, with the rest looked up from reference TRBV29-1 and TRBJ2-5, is SAVISQKPSRDICQRGTSLTIQCQVDSQVTMMFWYRQQPGQSLTLIATANQGSEATYESGFVIDKFPISRPNLTFSTLTVSNMSPEDSSIYLCSVDDWTGGLETQYFGPGTRLLVL.

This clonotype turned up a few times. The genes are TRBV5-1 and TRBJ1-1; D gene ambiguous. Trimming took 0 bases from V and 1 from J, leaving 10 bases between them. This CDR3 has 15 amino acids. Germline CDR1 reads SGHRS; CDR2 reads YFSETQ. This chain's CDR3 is CASSLEHLGNTEAFF. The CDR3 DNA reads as TGCGCCAGCAGCTTGGAACATCTAGGGAACACTGAAGCTTTCTTT.

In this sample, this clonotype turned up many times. CDR3 coding DNA: TGTGCCAGCAGTTCTTGGACTAGCGGTAGCACAGATACGCAGTATTTT. This translates into CASSSWTSGSTDTQYF. V gene TRBV12-3 or TRBV12-4 combines with J gene TRBJ2-3; TRBD2 aligns across 10 bases. CDR3 size: 16 residues. With V trimmed by 4 bases and J by 0 bases, 4 bases remained unmatched.

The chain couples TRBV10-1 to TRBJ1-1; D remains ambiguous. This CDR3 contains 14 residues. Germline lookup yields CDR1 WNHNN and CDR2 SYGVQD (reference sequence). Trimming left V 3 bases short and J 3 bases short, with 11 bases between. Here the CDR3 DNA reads TGCGCCAGCAGTGATCCGGGGTCTTACACTGAAGCTTTCTTT. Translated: CASSDPGSYTEAFF.

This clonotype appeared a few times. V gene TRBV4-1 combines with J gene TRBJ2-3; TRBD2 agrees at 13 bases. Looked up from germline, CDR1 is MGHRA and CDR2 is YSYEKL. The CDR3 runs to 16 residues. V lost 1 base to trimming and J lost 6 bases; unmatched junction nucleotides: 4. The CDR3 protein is CASSQGGLAGRDTQYF. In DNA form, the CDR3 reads TGCGCCAGCAGCCAAGGGGGACTAGCGGGAAGGGATACGCAGTATTTT.

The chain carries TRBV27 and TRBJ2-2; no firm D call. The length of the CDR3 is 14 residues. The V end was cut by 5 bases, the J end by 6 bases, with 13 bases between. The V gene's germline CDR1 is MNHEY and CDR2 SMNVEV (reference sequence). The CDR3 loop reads CASSPTPRAGELFF. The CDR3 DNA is TGTGCCAGCAGTCCCACCCCGAGAGCCGGGGAGCTGTTTTTT.

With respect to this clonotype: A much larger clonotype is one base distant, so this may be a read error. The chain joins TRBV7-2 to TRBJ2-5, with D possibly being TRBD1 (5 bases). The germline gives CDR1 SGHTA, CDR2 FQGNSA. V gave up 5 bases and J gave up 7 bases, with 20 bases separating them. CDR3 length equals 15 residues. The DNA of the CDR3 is TGTGCCAGCAGCAAGTCAGGCCACCAAGGGGCGACCCAGTACTTC. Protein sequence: CASSKSGHQGATQYF.

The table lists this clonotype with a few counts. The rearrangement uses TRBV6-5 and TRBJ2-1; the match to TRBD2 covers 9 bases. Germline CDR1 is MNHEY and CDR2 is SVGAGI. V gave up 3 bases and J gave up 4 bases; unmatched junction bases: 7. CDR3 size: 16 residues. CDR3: CASSYNSLAGYNEQFF. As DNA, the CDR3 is TGTGCCAGCAGTTATAATTCGCTAGCGGGATACAATGAGCAGTTCTTC.

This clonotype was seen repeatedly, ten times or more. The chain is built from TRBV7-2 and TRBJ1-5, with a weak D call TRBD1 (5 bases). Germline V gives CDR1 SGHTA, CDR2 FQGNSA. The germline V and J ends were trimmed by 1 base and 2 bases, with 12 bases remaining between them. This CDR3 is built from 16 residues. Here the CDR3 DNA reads TGTGCCAGCAGCTTAGTTGGTCAGGGCGGCAATCAGCCCCAGCATTTT. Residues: CASSLVGQGGNQPQHF.

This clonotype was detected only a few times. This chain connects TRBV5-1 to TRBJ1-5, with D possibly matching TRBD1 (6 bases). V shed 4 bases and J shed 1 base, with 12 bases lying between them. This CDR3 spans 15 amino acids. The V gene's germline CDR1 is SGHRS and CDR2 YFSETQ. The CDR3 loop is CASSLGGTSNQPQHF. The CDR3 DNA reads TGCGCCAGCAGCCTGGGGGGCACAAGCAATCAGCCCCAGCATTTT.

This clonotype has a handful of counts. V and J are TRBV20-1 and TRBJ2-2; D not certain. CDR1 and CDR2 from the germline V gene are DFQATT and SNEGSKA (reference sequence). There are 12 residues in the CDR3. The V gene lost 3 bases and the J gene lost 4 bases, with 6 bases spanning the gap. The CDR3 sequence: CSASSITGELFF. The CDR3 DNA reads TGCAGTGCTAGTTCAATCACCGGGGAGCTGTTTTTT.

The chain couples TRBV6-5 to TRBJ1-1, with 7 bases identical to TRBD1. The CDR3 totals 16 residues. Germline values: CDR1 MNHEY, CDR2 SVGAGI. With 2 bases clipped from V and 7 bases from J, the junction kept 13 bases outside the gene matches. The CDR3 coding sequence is TGTGCCAGCAGTTACAAACCTCATCCCGGACAGGTTGAAGCTTTCTTT. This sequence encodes CASSYKPHPGQVEAFF.

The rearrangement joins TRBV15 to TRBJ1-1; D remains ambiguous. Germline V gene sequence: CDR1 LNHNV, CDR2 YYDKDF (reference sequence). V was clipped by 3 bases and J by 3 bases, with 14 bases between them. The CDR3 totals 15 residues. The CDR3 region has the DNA TGTGCCACCAGCAGCTCGAGGGCGTCCGACACTGAAGCTTTCTTT. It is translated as CATSSSRASDTEAFF.

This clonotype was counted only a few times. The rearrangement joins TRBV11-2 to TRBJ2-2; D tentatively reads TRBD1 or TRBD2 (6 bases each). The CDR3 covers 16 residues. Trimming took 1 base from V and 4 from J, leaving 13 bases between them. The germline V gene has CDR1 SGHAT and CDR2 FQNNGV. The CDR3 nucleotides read TGTGCCAGCAGCTTAGTTCGAGGAGGGGGCACCGGGGAGCTGTTTTTT. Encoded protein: CASSLVRGGGTGELFF.